Ten or more counts support the clone carrying this TCR beta chain. Its target is unknown. This sample is part of a study of regulatory T cells in long-lasting Graves disease. General study findings and limits: Study was limited to peripheral blood, excluding thyroid tissue. TRBV28, TRBJ1-2 and TRBJ2-5 emerged as the favored segments in persistent disease.

Through Arm-PCR of CDR3 regions and iRepertoire HTBI primers, TCR beta libraries were built. TCRdb reprocessed the multiplex PCR reads via MiXCR and lists one record per CDR3 protein. The sample contains hundreds of thousands of distinct CDR3 sequences, around 11% of which appear only once. V lost 2 bases and J lost 1, with 8 bases in between. CDR1 is MNHNS, CDR2 SASEGT, per germline. This CDR3 comprises 14 residues. Noted time point: newly diagnosed GD, antithyroid drugs for less than 3 months. Following extraction of RNA from PBMCs, that RNA was used to make the TCR library. This sample was shared with a second study, whose subject was T cells in Graves' hyperthyroidism and ophthalmopathy. That work contributes: With the HTBI primer set, the TCR CDR3 went through a first round of RT-PCR.

This sequence was found in a woman aged 25-40 years with Graves disease. The sequenced sample was peripheral blood mononuclear cells (PBMCs), obtained at new diagnosis, from a patient treated with antithyroid drugs. V usage is TRBV6-1 and J usage is TRBJ1-1, with D hard to call. The CDR3 coding sequence is TGTGCCAGCAGTGAACCAGGCAAGAACACTGAAGCTTTCTTT. Protein sequence: CASSEPGKNTEAFF.